The source of this T cell receptor (beta chain) is a study of CD8 T cells in ankylosing spondylitis. This CDR3 region has 16 residues. Germline V gene lookup returns CDR1 SGHVS and CDR2 FQNEAQ. The V end was cut by 7 bases, the J end by 2 bases, with 18 bases between. TCRdb re-called the 5' RACE reads through MiXCR, storing one row per CDR3 protein. In the table there are 150,000 to 250,000 distinct CDR3 sequences, around 13% of which are singletons. The TCR sequence derives from a male donor with ankylosing spondylitis or in good health (not recorded which). The V gene is TRBV7-8, the J gene TRBJ1-3; D is perhaps TRBD1 (5 bases). Sequenced: blood, either unsorted or a sorted T cell fraction (not recorded which). The CDR3 protein is CASTAKTVATGNTIYF. The CDR3 region has the DNA TGTGCCAGCACCGCAAAGACAGTGGCGACTGGAAACACCATATATTTT.